What follows are 3 T cell receptor beta chains derived from one specimen sequenced in a study of stem cell transplantation in POMP-related autoinflammatory disease. General study results and limits: PRAID patients trended toward lower TRB diversity and higher clonality in all analyzed T-cell subsets. Patients with PRAID showed a restricted number of unique TRB V-J gene pairings.

The assay was immunoSEQ multiplex PCR, and TCRdb's table has in-frame clones only and misses some. The repertoire holds roughly 10,000 clones, with around 90% as singletons. For these TCRs, the target antigens are not known. This material consisted of CD8+ T cells from PBMCs, taken before stem cell transplantation. These receptors were taken from a human donor with POMP-related autoinflammation and immune dysregulation (PRAID).

This chain joins TRBV2 and TRBJ2-7; 7 bases map to TRBD1. This CDR3 has 14 amino acids. The trim removed 4 bases at V and 3 bases at J, leaving 6 bases unmatched. Germline-derived CDR1 and CDR2 are SNHLY and FYNNEI. The CDR3 DNA reads as TGTGCCAGCAGTGGGGTGACAGGGCTCTACGAGCAGTACTTC. Translating gives CASSGVTGLYEQYF.

The chain joins TRBV6-1 to TRBJ1-6; D possibly corresponds to TRBD1 (6 bases). This CDR3 region has 14 residues. Looked up from germline, CDR1 is MNHNS and CDR2 is SASEGT. Trimming stripped 11 bases from V and 10 bases from J, with 21 bases between. The CDR3 is CAAEGVRGGSPLHF. As DNA, the CDR3 is TGTGCCGCGGAGGGAGTCAGGGGAGGATCACCCCTCCACTTT.

This clone was counted a single time. This chain joins TRBV30 and TRBJ1-2; the D is unclear. V lost 0 bases, J lost 3 bases, and 5 bases lay in between. Germline V gives CDR1 GTSNPN, CDR2 SVGIG (reference sequence). This CDR3 has 12 amino acids. CDR3 region: CAWSVGDYGYTF. The DNA of the CDR3 is TGTGCCTGGAGTGTAGGCGACTATGGCTACACCTTC. Supplemented by reference TRBV30 and TRBJ1-2, the full variable domain reads SQTIHQWPATLVQPVGSPLSLECTVEGTSNPNLYWYRQAAGRGLQLLFYSVGIGQISSEVPQNLSASRPQDRQFILSSKKLLLSDSGFYLCAWSVGDYGYTFGSGTRLTVV.